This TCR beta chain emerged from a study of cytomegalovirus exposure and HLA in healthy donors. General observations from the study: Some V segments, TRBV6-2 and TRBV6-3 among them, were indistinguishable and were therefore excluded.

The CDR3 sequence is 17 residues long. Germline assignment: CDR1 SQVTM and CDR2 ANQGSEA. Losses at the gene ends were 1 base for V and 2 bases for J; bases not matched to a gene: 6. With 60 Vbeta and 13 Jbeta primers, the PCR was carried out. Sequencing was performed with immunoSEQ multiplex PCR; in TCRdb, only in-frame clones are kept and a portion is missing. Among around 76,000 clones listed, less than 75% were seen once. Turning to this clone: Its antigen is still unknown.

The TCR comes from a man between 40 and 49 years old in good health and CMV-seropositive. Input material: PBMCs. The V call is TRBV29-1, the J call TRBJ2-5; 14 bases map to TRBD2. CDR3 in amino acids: CSVEGWTSGGTQETQYF. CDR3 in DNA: TGCAGCGTTGAAGGGTGGACTAGCGGGGGGACTCAAGAGACCCAGTACTTC. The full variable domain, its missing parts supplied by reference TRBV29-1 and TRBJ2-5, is SAVISQKPSRDICQRGTSLTIQCQVDSQVTMMFWYRQQPGQSLTLIATANQGSEATYESGFVIDKFPISRPNLTFSTLTVSNMSPEDSSIYLCSVEGWTSGGTQETQYFGPGTRLLVL.